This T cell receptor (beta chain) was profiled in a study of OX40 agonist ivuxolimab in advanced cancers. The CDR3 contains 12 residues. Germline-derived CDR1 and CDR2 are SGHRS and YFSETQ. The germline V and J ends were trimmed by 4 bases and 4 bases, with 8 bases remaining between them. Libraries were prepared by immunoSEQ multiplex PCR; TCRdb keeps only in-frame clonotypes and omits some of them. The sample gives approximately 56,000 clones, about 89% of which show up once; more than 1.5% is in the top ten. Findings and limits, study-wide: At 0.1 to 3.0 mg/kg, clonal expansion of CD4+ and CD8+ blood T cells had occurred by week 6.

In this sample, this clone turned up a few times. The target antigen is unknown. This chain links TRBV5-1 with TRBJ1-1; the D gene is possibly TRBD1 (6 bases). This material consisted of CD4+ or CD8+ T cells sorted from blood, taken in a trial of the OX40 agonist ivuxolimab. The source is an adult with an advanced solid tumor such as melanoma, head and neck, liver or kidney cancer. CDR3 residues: CASSQGFTEAFF. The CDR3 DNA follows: TGCGCCAGCAGCCAGGGGTTCACTGAAGCTTTCTTT.